The count of the clone carrying this TCR beta chain is one. The sample belongs to a study of blood T cell repertoires in COVID-19. From germline, CDR1 is MNHNS and CDR2 SASEGT. The ends lost 2 bases at V and 0 bases at J; junction bases unmatched: 3. CDR3 length: 17 residues. Some clones are missing from TCRdb's copy, which holds only in-frame ones; the method was immunoSEQ multiplex PCR. The repertoire holds approximately 210,000 clones, with under 85% as singletons. The J gene is TRBJ2-7, the V gene TRBV6-1, with TRBD2 identical over 14 bases. The clonotype was recovered from a woman older than 75 with COVID-19, enrolled during active disease. Material: peripheral blood. This CDR3 is CASSERTSGGSSYEQYF. In nucleotides, the CDR3 is TGTGCCAGCAGTGAAAGGACTAGCGGGGGGTCCTCCTACGAGCAGTACTTC.